Below are 21 T cell receptor beta chains sequenced from a single sample in a study of cytomegalovirus exposure and HLA in healthy donors. It was with 60 Vbeta and 13 Jbeta primers that the PCR ran. Here immunoSEQ multiplex PCR was the method, and the copy in TCRdb shows in-frame clones only, minus some. The sample has 100,000 or so clones, 65% to 90% seen once. Sequenced: PBMCs. Every receptor here comes from a woman younger than 30 in good health and CMV-seronegative.

The chain recombines TRBV5-1 with TRBJ2-7; TRBD2 matches 8 bases. V shed 1 base and J 4 bases; nucleotides not matched to a gene: 10. Per germline, CDR1 SGHRS and CDR2 YFSETQ. The CDR3 runs to 16 residues. This CDR3 is CASSLLLSGRGYEQYF. Here the CDR3 DNA reads TGCGCCAGCAGCTTGTTATTGAGCGGGAGAGGGTACGAGCAGTACTTC. Using reference TRBV5-1 and TRBJ2-7 for the parts outside the CDR3, the full variable domain is KAGVTQTPRYLIKTRGQQVTLSCSPISGHRSVSWYQQTPGQGLQFLFEYFSETQRNKGNFPGRFSGRQFSNSRSEMNVSTLELGDSALYLCASSLLLSGRGYEQYFGPGTRLTVT.

The sample holds a few counts of this clone. The J gene is TRBJ2-7, the V gene TRBV6-6; D may be TRBD2 (6 bases). Per germline, CDR1 MNHNY and CDR2 SVGAGI (reference sequence). Trimming removed 10 bases from V and 4 bases from J, with 17 bases in between. The CDR3 totals 13 residues. In DNA, the CDR3 is TGTGCCACCAAGGAGGGCCTCGGGTACGAGCAGTACTTC. It is translated as CATKEGLGYEQYF.

This clone has only a few counts. The chain employs TRBV5-1 and TRBJ2-5, with TRBD2 identical over 10 bases. The ends lost 8 bases at V and 4 bases at J; junction bases unmatched: 5. This CDR3 comprises 13 residues. Germline loops: CDR1 SGHRS, CDR2 YFSETQ. This chain's CDR3 is CASGAGGPETQYF. Written as DNA, the CDR3 is TGCGCCAGTGGAGCGGGGGGGCCAGAGACCCAGTACTTC.

The CDR3 coding sequence is TGTGCCAGCAGCCCCCTCTCTTTGGGAGGGGGCGAGCAGTACTTC. Amino acids: CASSPLSLGGGEQYF. This chain joins TRBV5-4 and TRBJ2-7; D may be TRBD2 (7 bases). The V gene's germline CDR1 is SGHNT and CDR2 YYREEE (reference sequence). The CDR3 runs to 15 residues. The V and J ends lost 4 bases and 6 bases respectively, with 20 bases between them.

This clone appeared once. The chain uses TRBV19 and TRBJ2-7, with a possible D match to TRBD1 (5 bases). The CDR3 is made up of 14 amino acids. V lost 3 bases and J lost 4, with 13 bases in between. Germline V gene data show CDR1 as LNHDA and CDR2 as SQIVND (reference sequence). CDR3 sequence reads: CASSIGSGSYEQYF. For the CDR3, the DNA is TGTGCCAGTAGTATCGGGTCAGGGTCGTACGAGCAGTACTTC.

The CDR3 here is CASSAGGGNQPQHF. The CDR3 DNA follows: TGTGCCAGCAGTGCGGGGGGGGGCAATCAGCCCCAGCATTTT. The rearrangement links TRBV27 to TRBJ1-5; possible D gene TRBD1, 5 bases. Trimming left V 5 bases short and J 2 bases short, with 10 bases between. The CDR3 consists of 14 residues. CDR1 and CDR2 from the germline V gene are MNHEY and SMNVEV (reference sequence).

V usage is TRBV29-1 and J usage is TRBJ2-7; 7 bases match TRBD1. CDR1 and CDR2 from the germline V gene are SQVTM and ANQGSEA. V trimming: 6 bases; J trimming: 3 bases; junction bases outside the gene matches: 14. The CDR3 spans 15 residues. The CDR3 nucleotides are TGCAGCGTCCGGGACAGATTAACCCTAAACTACGAGCAGTACTTC. It yields the protein CSVRDRLTLNYEQYF.

The chain is built from TRBV4-3 and TRBJ2-7, with a weak D call TRBD1 (6 bases). V lost 0 bases to trimming and J lost 0 bases, with 18 bases between them. The CDR3 is 18 amino acids. CDR1 is LGHNA and CDR2 is YSLEER in the germline V gene. The CDR3 DNA reads as TGCGCCAGCAGCCAAGATCTTTGGGTGGAGGACAGCTCCTACGAGCAGTACTTC. This codes for CASSQDLWVEDSSYEQYF.

This rearrangement joins TRBV11-1 to TRBJ2-7; D may be TRBD2 (5 bases). Germline CDR1 SGHAT, CDR2 FQDESV (reference sequence). The CDR3 totals 16 residues. Trimming pared 1 base from V and 0 bases from J, leaving 13 bases between. CDR3 sequence reads: CASSLGADRSSYEQYF. The CDR3 nucleotides read TGTGCCAGCAGCTTAGGAGCGGACCGCAGCTCCTACGAGCAGTACTTC.

The rearrangement links TRBV28 to TRBJ1-2; no firm D call. Germline V gene lookup returns CDR1 MDHEN and CDR2 SYDVKM. The V end lost 4 bases, the J end lost 4 bases, and 7 bases lay between the germline ends. CDR3 size: 12 residues. The CDR3, as DNA: TGTGCCAGCAGTTGGGCCCTCTATGGCTACACCTTC. This sequence encodes CASSWALYGYTF.

The chain's CDR3 is CASIKNRGLSNEQFF. For the CDR3, the DNA is TGTGCCAGCATCAAGAACAGGGGGCTTAGTAATGAGCAGTTCTTC. The chain recombines TRBV6-5 with TRBJ2-1, with TRBD1 matching 9 bases. The germline V gene has CDR1 MNHEY and CDR2 SVGAGI. Unmatched junction bases numbered 11, after V lost 7 bases and J lost 7 bases. This CDR3 comprises 15 residues.

The V gene is TRBV5-4, the J gene TRBJ2-5; 11 nucleotides match TRBD1. CDR3 length equals 16 residues. Per germline, CDR1 SGHNT and CDR2 YYREEE (reference sequence). V lost 4 bases to trimming and J lost 5 bases; unmatched junction nucleotides: 10. CDR3 residues: CASSQGSGTGGETQYF. CDR3 coding DNA: TGTGCCAGCAGCCAAGGGTCCGGGACAGGGGGTGAGACCCAGTACTTC.

The V call is TRBV19, the J call TRBJ2-1; perhaps TRBD2 as D (5 bases). V lost 1 base, J lost 0 bases, and 13 bases lay in between. The CDR3 is made up of 17 amino acids. Germline lookup yields CDR1 LNHDA and CDR2 SQIVND (reference sequence). The CDR3 loop is CASSIGSSSFSYNEQFF. CDR3 DNA sequence: TGTGCCAGTAGTATAGGTTCTTCTAGCTTCTCCTACAATGAGCAGTTCTTC. Variable domain in full (rest from reference TRBV19 and TRBJ2-1): DGGITQSPKYLFRKEGQNVTLSCEQNLNHDAMYWYRQDPGQGLRLIYYSQIVNDFQKGDIAEGYSVSREKKESFPLTVTSAQKNPTAFYLCASSIGSSSFSYNEQFFGPGTRLTVL.

This chain links TRBV4-3 with TRBJ2-1; D call uncertain. V lost 0 bases to trimming and J lost 0 bases, with 12 bases between them. The CDR3 has 17 amino acids. The germline V gene encodes CDR1 LGHNA and CDR2 YSLEER. Here the CDR3 reads CASSQDLYSSSYNEQFF. Here the CDR3 DNA reads TGCGCCAGCAGCCAAGATTTATACAGTAGCTCCTACAATGAGCAGTTCTTC.

This clone came up once. The chain links TRBV2 to TRBJ2-2; D call uncertain. V was shortened by 4 bases and J by 5 bases, with 17 bases between the two germline ends. This CDR3 has 16 residues. Germline V gene lookup returns CDR1 SNHLY and CDR2 FYNNEI. This CDR3 reads CASSGATRTKTGELFF. The CDR3 DNA reads as TGTGCCAGCAGTGGGGCTACCAGAACCAAGACCGGGGAGCTGTTTTTT.

The genes are TRBV4-3 and TRBJ2-3; tentative D call: TRBD1 (5 bases). V was clipped by 0 bases and J by 3 bases, with 10 bases between them. CDR3 length: 15 amino acids. Germline lookup yields CDR1 LGHNA and CDR2 YSLEER. Written as DNA, the CDR3 is TGCGCCAGCAGCCAAGATTTCCAGGGAACAGATACGCAGTATTTT. Translated, it gives CASSQDFQGTDTQYF.

The CDR3 region has the DNA TGTGCCATCAGTGACGACACCGGCAACTACGAGCAGTACTTC. Amino acids: CAISDDTGNYEQYF. The rearrangement joins TRBV10-3 to TRBJ2-7; D remains ambiguous. Germline V CDR1 and CDR2: ENHRY, SYGVKD. The ends were cut back, 3 bases at V and 3 bases at J, with 12 bases in the middle. CDR3 length: 14 amino acids.

This chain links TRBV6-5 with TRBJ2-2; weak D call: TRBD1 (6 bases). This CDR3 is built from 15 residues. CDR1 and CDR2 from the germline V gene are MNHEY and SVGAGI. Trimming cost V 6 bases and J 3 bases, with 14 bases left between them. The CDR3 loop reads CASSRTQGYTGELFF. The CDR3 bases are TGTGCCAGCAGCCGAACACAGGGTTACACCGGGGAGCTGTTTTTT.

J is TRBJ2-1 and V is TRBV11-3; the match to TRBD1 covers 12 bases. CDR3 length equals 16 residues. V shed 4 bases and J 8 bases; nucleotides not matched to a gene: 9. In germline, CDR1 is SGHNT, CDR2 YENEEA. CDR3 sequence: CASSSLGTGGADEQFF. CDR3 sequence (DNA): TGTGCCAGCAGCTCCCTCGGGACAGGGGGCGCTGATGAGCAGTTCTTC.

V usage is TRBV9 and J usage is TRBJ2-4, with D possibly TRBD2 on 5 matching bases. V lost 4 bases to trimming and J lost 4 bases, with 24 bases between them. This CDR3 is 18 amino acids long. Germline-derived CDR1 and CDR2 are SGDLS and YYNGEE. The CDR3 nucleotides read TGTGCCAGCAGCCCAACGAGATGGGCTGGAGGATTAAAAAACATTCAGTACTTC. It codes for CASSPTRWAGGLKNIQYF.

The chain employs TRBV4-3 and TRBJ1-1; unclear D gene. In germline, CDR1 is LGHNA, CDR2 YSLEER. The CDR3 totals 13 residues. Trimming shortened V by 1 base and J by 12 bases, and 15 bases separated the two germline ends. DNA of the CDR3: TGCGCCAGCAGCCAAGTCACGGGGTTGGAGCCTTTCTTT. This gives the protein CASSQVTGLEPFF.